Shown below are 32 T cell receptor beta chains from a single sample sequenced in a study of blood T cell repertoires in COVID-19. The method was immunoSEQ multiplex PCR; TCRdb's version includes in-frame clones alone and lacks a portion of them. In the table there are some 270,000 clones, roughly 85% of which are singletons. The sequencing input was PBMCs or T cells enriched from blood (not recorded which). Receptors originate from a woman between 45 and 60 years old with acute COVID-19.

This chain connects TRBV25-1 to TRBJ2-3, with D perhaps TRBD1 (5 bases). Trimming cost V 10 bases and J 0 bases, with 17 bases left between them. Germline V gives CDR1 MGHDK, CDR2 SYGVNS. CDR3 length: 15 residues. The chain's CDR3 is CATNADIPSTDTQYF. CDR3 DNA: TGTGCCACCAACGCGGACATACCTAGCACAGATACGCAGTATTTT.

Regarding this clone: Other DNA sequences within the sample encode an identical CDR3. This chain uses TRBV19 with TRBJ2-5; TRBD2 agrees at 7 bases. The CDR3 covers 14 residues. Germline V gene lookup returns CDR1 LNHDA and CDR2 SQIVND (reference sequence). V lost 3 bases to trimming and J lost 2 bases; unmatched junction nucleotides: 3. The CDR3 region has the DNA TGTGCCAGTAGTATCCAGGGAGGGCAAGAGACCCAGTACTTC. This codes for CASSIQGGQETQYF.

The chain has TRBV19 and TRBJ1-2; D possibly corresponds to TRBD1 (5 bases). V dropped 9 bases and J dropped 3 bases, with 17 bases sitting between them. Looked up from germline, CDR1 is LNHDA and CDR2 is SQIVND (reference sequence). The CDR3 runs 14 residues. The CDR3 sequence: CASRGGVGHYGYTF. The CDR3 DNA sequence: TGTGCCAGCCGTGGGGGGGTAGGACACTATGGCTACACCTTC.

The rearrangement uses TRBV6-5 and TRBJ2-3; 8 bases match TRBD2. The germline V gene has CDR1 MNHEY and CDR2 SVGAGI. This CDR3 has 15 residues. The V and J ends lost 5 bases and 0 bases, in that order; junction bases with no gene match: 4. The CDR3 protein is CASSLLAASTDTQYF. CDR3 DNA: TGTGCCAGCAGTCTACTAGCGGCGAGCACAGATACGCAGTATTTT.

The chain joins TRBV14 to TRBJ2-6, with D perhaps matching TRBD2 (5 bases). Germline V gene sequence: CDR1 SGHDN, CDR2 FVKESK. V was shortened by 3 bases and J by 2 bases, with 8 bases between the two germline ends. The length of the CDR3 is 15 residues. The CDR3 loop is CASSHTGTGANVLTF. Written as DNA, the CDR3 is TGTGCCAGCAGCCACACCGGGACTGGGGCCAACGTCCTGACTTTC.

As DNA, the CDR3 is TGTGCCAGCAGCTCCCAACAGGGAAAATCCTCTGGAAACACCATATATTTT. Protein product: CASSSQQGKSSGNTIYF. This chain links TRBV7-9 with TRBJ1-3; maybe TRBD1 (6 bases). The CDR3 contains 17 residues. The germline V gene encodes CDR1 SEHNR and CDR2 FQNEAQ (reference sequence). V was pared by 4 bases and J by 0 bases, with 16 bases between.

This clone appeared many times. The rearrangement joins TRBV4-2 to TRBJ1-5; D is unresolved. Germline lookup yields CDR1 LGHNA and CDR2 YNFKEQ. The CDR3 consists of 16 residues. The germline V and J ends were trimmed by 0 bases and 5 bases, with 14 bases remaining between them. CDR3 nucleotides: TGTGCCAGCAGCCAAGATCCGGGGTTGGTTGATCAGCCCCAGCATTTT. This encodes CASSQDPGLVDQPQHF.

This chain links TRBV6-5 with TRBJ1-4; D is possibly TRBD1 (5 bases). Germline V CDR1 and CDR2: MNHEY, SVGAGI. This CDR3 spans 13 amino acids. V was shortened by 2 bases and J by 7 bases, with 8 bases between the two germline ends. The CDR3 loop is CASSYRDSEKLFF. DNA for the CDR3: TGTGCCAGCAGTTACCGGGACTCTGAAAAACTGTTTTTT.

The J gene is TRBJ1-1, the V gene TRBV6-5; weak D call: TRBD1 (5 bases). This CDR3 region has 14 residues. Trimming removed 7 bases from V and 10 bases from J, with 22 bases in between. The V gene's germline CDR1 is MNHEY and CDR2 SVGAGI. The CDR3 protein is CASKNNPQEWVAFF. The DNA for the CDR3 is TGTGCCAGCAAAAACAACCCACAGGAATGGGTAGCTTTCTTT.

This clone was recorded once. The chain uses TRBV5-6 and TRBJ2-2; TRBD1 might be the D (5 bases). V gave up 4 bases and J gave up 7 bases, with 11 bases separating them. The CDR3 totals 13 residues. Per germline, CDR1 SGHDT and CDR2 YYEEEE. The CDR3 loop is CASSPDSRGELFF. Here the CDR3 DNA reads TGTGCCAGCAGCCCCGACAGCCGCGGGGAGCTGTTTTTT.

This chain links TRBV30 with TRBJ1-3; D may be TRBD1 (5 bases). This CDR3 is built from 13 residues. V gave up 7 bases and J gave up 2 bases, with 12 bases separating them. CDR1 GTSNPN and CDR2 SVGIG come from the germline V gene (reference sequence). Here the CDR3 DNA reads TGTGCCTTCTGGGGGGGGGCTGGAAACACCATATATTTT. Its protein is CAFWGGAGNTIYF.

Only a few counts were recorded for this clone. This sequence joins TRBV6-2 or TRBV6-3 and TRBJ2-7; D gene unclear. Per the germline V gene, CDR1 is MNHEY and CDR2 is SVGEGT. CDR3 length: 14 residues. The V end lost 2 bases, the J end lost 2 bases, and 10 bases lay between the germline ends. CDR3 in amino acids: CASSYRTVAYEQYF. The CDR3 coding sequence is TGTGCCAGCAGTTACCGCACAGTTGCCTACGAGCAGTACTTC.

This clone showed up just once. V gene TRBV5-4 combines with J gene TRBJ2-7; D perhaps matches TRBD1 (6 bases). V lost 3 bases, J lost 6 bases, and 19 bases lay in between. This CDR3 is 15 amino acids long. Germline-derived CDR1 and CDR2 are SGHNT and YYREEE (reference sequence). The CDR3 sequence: CASSSKTGFFSEQYF. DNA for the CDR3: TGTGCCAGCAGCTCTAAGACAGGTTTCTTCAGCGAGCAGTACTTC.

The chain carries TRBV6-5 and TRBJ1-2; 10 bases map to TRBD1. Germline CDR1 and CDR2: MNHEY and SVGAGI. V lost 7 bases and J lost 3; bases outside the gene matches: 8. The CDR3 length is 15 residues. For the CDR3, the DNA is TGTGCCAGCATTCTACGACAGGGGGCCTACTATGGCTACACCTTC. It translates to CASILRQGAYYGYTF.

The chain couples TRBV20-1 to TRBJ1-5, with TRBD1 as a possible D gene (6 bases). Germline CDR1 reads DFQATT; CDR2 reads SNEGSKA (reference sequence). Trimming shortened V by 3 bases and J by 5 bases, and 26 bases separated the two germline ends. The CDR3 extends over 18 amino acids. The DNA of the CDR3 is TGCAGTGCTAGTGGTTACGCGGCAGGGACATTATCGGATCAGCCCCAGCATTTT. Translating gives CSASGYAAGTLSDQPQHF.

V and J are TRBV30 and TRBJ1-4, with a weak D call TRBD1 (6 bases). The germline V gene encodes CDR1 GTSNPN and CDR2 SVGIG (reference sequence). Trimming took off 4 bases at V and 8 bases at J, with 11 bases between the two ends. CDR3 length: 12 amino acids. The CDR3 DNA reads TGTGCCTGGAAGGACAGCGCCGAAAAACTGTTTTTT. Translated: CAWKDSAEKLFF.

CDR3 bases: TGCAGCGTTCACCGGGACAAAGAAAATGAGCAGTTCTTC. Amino acid sequence: CSVHRDKENEQFF. The J gene is TRBJ2-1, the V gene TRBV29-1, with a weak D call TRBD1 (6 bases). This CDR3 has 13 amino acids. The V end was cut by 5 bases, the J end by 7 bases, with 15 bases between. CDR1 is SQVTM and CDR2 is ANQGSEA in the germline V gene.

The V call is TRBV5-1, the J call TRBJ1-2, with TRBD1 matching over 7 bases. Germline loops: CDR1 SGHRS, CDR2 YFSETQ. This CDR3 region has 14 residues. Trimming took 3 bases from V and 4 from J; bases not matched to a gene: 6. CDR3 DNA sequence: TGCGCCAGCAGCTCGACAGGGTCAACCTATGGCTACACCTTC. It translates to CASSSTGSTYGYTF.

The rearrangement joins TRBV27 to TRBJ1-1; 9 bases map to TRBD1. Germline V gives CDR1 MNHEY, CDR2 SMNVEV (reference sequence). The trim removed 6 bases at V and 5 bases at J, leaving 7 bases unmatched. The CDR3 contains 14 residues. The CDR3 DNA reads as TGTGCCAGCAGAACAGGGGGCCAGAGGACTGAAGCTTTCTTT. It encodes CASRTGGQRTEAFF.

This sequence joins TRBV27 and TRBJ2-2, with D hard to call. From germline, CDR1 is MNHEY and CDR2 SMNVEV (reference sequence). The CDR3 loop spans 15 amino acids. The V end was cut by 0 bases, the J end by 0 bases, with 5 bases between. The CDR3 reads CASSLSLANTGELFF. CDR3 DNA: TGTGCCAGCAGTTTATCCCTCGCGAACACCGGGGAGCTGTTTTTT.

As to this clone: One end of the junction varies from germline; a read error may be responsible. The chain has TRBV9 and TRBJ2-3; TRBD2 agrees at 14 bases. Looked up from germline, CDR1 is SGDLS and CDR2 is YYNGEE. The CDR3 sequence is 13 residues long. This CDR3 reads CASSVDETSGGVF. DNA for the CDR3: TGTGCCAGCAGCGTAGATGAGACTAGCGGGGGGGTATTT. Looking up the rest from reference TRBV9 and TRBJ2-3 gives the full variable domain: DSGVTQTPKHLITATGQRVTLRCSPRSGDLSVYWYQQSLDQGLQFLIQYYNGEERAKGNILERFSAQQFPDLHSELNLSSLELGDSALYFCASSVDETSGGVFGPGTRLTVL.

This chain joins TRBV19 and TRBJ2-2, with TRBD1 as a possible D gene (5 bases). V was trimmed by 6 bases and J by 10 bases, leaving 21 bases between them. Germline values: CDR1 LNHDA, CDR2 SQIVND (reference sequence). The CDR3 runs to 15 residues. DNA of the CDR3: TGTGCCAGTAGGCATCTAGGGGAAGGAGAGGAGGAGCTGTTTTTT. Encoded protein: CASRHLGEGEEELFF.

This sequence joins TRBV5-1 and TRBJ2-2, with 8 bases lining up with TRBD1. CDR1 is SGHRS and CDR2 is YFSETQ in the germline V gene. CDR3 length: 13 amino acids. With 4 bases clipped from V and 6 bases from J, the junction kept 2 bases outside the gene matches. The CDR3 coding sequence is TGCGCCAGCAGCGGGACAGGTGCCGGGGAGCTGTTTTTT. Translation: CASSGTGAGELFF. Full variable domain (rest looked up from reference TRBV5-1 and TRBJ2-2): KAGVTQTPRYLIKTRGQQVTLSCSPISGHRSVSWYQQTPGQGLQFLFEYFSETQRNKGNFPGRFSGRQFSNSRSEMNVSTLELGDSALYLCASSGTGAGELFFGEGSRLTVL.

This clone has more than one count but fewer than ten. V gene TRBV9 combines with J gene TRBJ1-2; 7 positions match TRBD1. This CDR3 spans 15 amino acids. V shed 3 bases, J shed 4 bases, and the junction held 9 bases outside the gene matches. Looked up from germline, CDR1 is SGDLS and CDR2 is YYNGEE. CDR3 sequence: CASSGLQGDGYGYTF. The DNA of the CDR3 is TGTGCCAGCAGCGGTCTCCAGGGGGATGGCTATGGCTACACCTTC.

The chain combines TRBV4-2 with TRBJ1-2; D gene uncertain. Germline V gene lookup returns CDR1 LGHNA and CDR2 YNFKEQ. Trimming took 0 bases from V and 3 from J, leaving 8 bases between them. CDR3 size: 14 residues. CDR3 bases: TGTGCCAGCAGCCAAGATCGGGGAGACTATGGCTACACCTTC. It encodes CASSQDRGDYGYTF.

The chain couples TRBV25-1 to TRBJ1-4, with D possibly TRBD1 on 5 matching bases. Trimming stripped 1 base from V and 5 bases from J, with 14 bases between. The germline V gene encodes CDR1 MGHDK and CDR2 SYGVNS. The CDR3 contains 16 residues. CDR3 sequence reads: CASSESLGGPNEKLFF. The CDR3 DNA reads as TGTGCCAGCAGTGAATCCCTCGGGGGACCCAATGAAAAACTGTTTTTT.

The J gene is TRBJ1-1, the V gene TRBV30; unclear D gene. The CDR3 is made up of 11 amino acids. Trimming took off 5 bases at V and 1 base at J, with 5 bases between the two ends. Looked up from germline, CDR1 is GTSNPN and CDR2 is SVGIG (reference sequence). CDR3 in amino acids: CAWLQNTEAFF. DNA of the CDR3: TGTGCCTGGTTACAGAACACTGAAGCTTTCTTT.

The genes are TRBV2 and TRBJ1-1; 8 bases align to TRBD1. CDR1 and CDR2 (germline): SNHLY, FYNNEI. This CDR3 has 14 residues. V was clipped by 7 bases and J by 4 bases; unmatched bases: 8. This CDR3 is CASNFQGAGTEAFF. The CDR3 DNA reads TGTGCCAGCAACTTCCAGGGGGCCGGCACTGAAGCTTTCTTT.

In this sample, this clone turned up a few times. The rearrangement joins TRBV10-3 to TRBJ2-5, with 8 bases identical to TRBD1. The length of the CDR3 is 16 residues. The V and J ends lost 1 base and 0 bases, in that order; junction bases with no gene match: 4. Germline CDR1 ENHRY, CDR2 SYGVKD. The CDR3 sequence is CAISEFGTGYQETQYF. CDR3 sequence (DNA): TGTGCCATCAGTGAGTTCGGGACAGGCTACCAAGAGACCCAGTACTTC.

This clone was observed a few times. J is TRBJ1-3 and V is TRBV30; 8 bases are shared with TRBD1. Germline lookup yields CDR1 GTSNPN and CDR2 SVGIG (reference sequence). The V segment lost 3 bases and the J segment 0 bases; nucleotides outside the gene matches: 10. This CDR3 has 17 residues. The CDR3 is CAWSLNQGASSGNTIYF. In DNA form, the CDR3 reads TGTGCCTGGAGCCTAAACCAGGGGGCAAGCTCTGGAAACACCATATATTTT.

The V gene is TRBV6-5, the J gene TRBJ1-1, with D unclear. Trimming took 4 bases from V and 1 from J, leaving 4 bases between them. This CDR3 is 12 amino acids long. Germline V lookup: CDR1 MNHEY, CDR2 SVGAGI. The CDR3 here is CASSLSNTEAFF. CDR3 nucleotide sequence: TGTGCCAGCAGTTTATCGAACACTGAAGCTTTCTTT.

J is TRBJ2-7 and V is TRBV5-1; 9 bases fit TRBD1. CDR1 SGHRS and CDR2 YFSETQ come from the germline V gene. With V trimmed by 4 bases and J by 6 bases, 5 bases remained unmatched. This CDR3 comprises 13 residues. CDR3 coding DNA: TGCGCCAGCAGCCAGGGACAGGGTACCGAGCAGTACTTC. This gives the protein CASSQGQGTEQYF.